Shown below are 8 T cell receptor beta chains from a single sample sequenced in a study of OX40 agonist ivuxolimab in advanced cancers. Clones were sequenced by immunoSEQ multiplex PCR, and TCRdb holds only the in-frame ones, with some missing. In the table there are 45,000 to 65,000 clones, over 75% of which are singletons. This material consisted of CD4+ or CD8+ T cells sorted from blood, taken in a trial of the OX40 agonist ivuxolimab. These receptors all stem from an adult with an advanced solid tumor such as melanoma, head and neck, liver or kidney cancer.

This clone is judged medium-sized (0.01 to 0.1%). This chain links TRBV11-3 with TRBJ1-2; 7 nucleotides align to TRBD1. The germline V gene has CDR1 SGHNT and CDR2 YENEEA. The CDR3 is 16 amino acids. Losses at the gene ends were 0 bases for V and 2 bases for J; bases not matched to a gene: 6. For the CDR3, the DNA is TGTGCCAGCAGCTTAGATCGTTGGACAGGCAACTATGGCTACACCTTC. It is translated as CASSLDRWTGNYGYTF. Drawing the rest from reference TRBV11-3 and TRBJ1-2, the complete variable domain is EAGVVQSPRYKIIEKKQPVAFWCNPISGHNTLYWYLQNLGQGPELLIRYENEEAVDDSQLPKDRFSAERLKGVDSTLKIQPAELGDSAVYLCASSLDRWTGNYGYTFGSGTRLTVV.

This clone was observed once. This sequence joins TRBV19 and TRBJ2-5; 8 bases are a match to TRBD2. The J segment lost 5 bases and the V segment lost 6 bases, leaving 5 bases of the junction unmatched. The CDR3 has 13 residues. CDR1 and CDR2 from the germline V gene are LNHDA and SQIVND (reference sequence). The CDR3 sequence is CASRERGRETQYF. The CDR3 DNA reads as TGTGCCAGTAGAGAGCGGGGGAGGGAGACCCAGTACTTC. The full variable domain, completed using reference TRBV19 and TRBJ2-5, is DGGITQSPKYLFRKEGQNVTLSCEQNLNHDAMYWYRQDPGQGLRLIYYSQIVNDFQKGDIAEGYSVSREKKESFPLTVTSAQKNPTAFYLCASRERGRETQYFGPGTRLLVL.

The chain is built from TRBV5-6 and TRBJ2-1; the match to TRBD2 covers 7 bases. Germline V gene sequence: CDR1 SGHDT, CDR2 YYEEEE. The CDR3 contains 15 residues. The V gene end was trimmed by 0 bases and the J gene end by 7 bases; junction bases not matched to a gene: 7. The CDR3 coding sequence is TGTGCCAGCAGCTTGGGAGGACTAGTCGTGAATGAGCAGTTCTTC. Translated: CASSLGGLVVNEQFF.

This clone was seen a few times. The chain couples TRBV7-2 to TRBJ2-5, with a weak D call TRBD1 (6 bases). The CDR3 has 14 residues. V lost 5 bases and J lost 2, with 12 bases in between. CDR1 is SGHTA, CDR2 FQGNSA, per germline. The CDR3, as DNA: TGTGCCAGCAGCCAAGGACAGATACAAGAGACCCAGTACTTC. Residues: CASSQGQIQETQYF.

This chain connects TRBV5-1 to TRBJ2-7; weak D call: TRBD1 (6 bases). V was pared by 0 bases and J by 4 bases, with 14 bases between. Germline-derived CDR1 and CDR2 are SGHRS and YFSETQ. This CDR3 has 15 residues. CDR3 nucleotides: TGCGCCAGCAGCTTGGAGTTGCAGGGGTCGTACGAGCAGTACTTC. This encodes CASSLELQGSYEQYF.

Notes on this clone: The same CDR3 arises from other DNA sequences in this sample as well. The chain carries TRBV11-2 and TRBJ2-1; D is undetermined. Trimming removed 5 bases at V and 5 bases at J, with 16 bases between. The CDR3 has 15 residues. Germline values: CDR1 SGHAT, CDR2 FQNNGV. CDR3 bases: TGTGCCAGCAGCCCCCGCAGATTGACCAACAATGAGCAGTTCTTC. Its protein product is CASSPRRLTNNEQFF.

V is TRBV10-3 and J is TRBJ1-1; the D is unclear. The CDR3 is 13 amino acids. CDR1 ENHRY and CDR2 SYGVKD come from the germline V gene. Trimming cost V 8 bases and J 2 bases, with 12 bases left between them. CDR3 DNA: TGTGCCATCTCGTCTCCCGCTAACACTGAAGCTTTCTTT. As protein: CAISSPANTEAFF.

The chain carries TRBV10-2 and TRBJ2-5; unclear D gene. The germline gives CDR1 WSHSY, CDR2 SAAADI. The V end lost 6 bases, the J end lost 5 bases, and 10 bases lay between the germline ends. The CDR3 totals 12 residues. The CDR3 loop is CASSAREETQYF. The CDR3 DNA reads TGCGCCAGCAGCGCTAGAGAGGAGACCCAGTACTTC.